The entry below gives a single T cell receptor beta chain sequence along with its context. This clonotype has at least ten counts. Its target antigen remains unknown. No base quality values were provided; no much bigger clone lies one nucleotide off. Naive CD8 T cell libraries were made from approximately 20,000 to 1,000,000 sorted cells using 10%, 30% or 50% of purified RNA. Naive CD8 T cells, defined as CD8+CD4-CCR7+CD45RA+, were FACS-sorted into RLT Plus buffer on a BD FACSAria II. To test detection sensitivity, Jurkat RNA equivalent to roughly eleven TCR copies was spiked into samples of roughly 18,000-1,000,000 naive CD8 T cells. Enrichment of CD8 T cells was performed with RosetteSep CD8+ T Cell Enrichment Cocktail and Ficoll-Paque, after which ACK red cell lysis was carried out. The germline V gene sets CDR1 to SGDLS and CDR2 to YYNGEE. The junction shows trimming of 3 bases on V and 0 bases on J, plus 14 bases between the germline ends. Including cysteine and phenylalanine, the CDR3 has 16 amino acids. Of the read, only the CDR3 DNA is kept; its 48 bases are in frame from base 1.

The data are from a study of molecular identifiers for immune sequencing clone quantification (dated by TCRdb to the late 2010s). Broadly, across the study: For a replicate experiment, RNA from approximately 20,000 or 100,000 naive CD8 T cells was divided into five aliquots, and four of the five aliquots were sequenced. The study was a methods study using CD8 T cells to benchmark molecular-identifier clustering-based TCR repertoire sequencing (MIDCIRS) and TCR RNA copy counting.

Receptor amplification or capture employed PCR. These reads were obtained on a NextSeq 500. Bulk TCR libraries were prepared as previously described, using TCR primers listed in Table S5. Purification of total RNA was performed with the Qiagen AllPrep DNA/RNA kit. Before analysis, reads from multiple sequencing runs of the same library were pooled. The study's own analysis went as follows. Reads were retained only if the reads had an exact TCR constant sequence, and the retained reads were trimmed to 150 nt and grouped according to their 12-nt molecular barcodes. Reads inside each barcode group were sub-clustered using a 15% Levenshtein threshold, and a quality-weighted consensus sequence was constructed for each RNA molecule. Non-functional sequences were removed, as were lower-count sequences one edit away from another. On the basis of fitting two negative binomial distributions, barcode sub-clusters with fewer than 20% of the maximum read count were discarded. TCRdb reanalyzed the raw reads on its own, using fastp at Q25 for trimming and MiXCR for clone calling, and kept in-frame beta chains. Duplicate CDR3 protein sequences are folded into a single record with the most common DNA and genes. These V and J calls rely on TCRdb rather than the paper's analysis. Present in this sample are roughly 97,000 distinct CDR3 sequences, around 24% of which were seen just once. In total, the top ten clones hold more than 0.8% of the sample.

The study at large found these results: A single cell's worth of spiked-in Jurkat TCR RNA was reported detectable even among about 1.1 million naive CD8 T cells. The sizes of highly expanded clones could end up underestimated when identical TCR molecules share a barcode. The naive libraries included spiked-in Jurkat TCR RNA (fewer than eleven copies' worth), and this Jurkat TCR RNA is not part of the donor repertoire. In CMV-specific effector cells, clones with more than 20 RNA copies accounted for over 99% of molecules, whereas in naive cells such clones accounted for under 1%. Modeling gave roughly 3 recovered TCR RNA copies per cell versus about 10 by digital PCR, implying 25% to 30% capture efficiency. When barcode sub-clustering was left out, chimeric consensus sequences inflated TCR diversity, with chimeras reaching as high as 47%.

The sequenced sample was naive CD8+ T cells from blood, with Jurkat cell RNA spiked in. Read against the paper, the sample's cell subset or site label means: FACS-sorted CD8+CD4-CCR7+CD45RA+ naive T cells. This chain is built from TRBV9 and TRBJ2-3; TRBD2 is a weak D gene call, 6 bases matching. The TCR originated in a human donor in good health. Some libraries in this study had Jurkat cell RNA spiked in. The nucleotides are TGTGCCAGCAGCGGACGGGGAGGCACTAGCACAGATACGCAGTATTTT. Translated, this is CASSGRGGTSTDTQYF.